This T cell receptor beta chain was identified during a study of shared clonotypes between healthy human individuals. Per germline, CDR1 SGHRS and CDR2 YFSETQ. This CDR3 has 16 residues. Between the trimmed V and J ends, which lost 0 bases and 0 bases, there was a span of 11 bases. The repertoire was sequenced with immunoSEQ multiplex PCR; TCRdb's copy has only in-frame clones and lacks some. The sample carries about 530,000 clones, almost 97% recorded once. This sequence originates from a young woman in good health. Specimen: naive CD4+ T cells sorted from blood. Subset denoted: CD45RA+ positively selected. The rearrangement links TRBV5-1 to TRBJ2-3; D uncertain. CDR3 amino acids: CASSLGFGSSTDTQYF. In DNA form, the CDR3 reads TGCGCCAGCAGCTTGGGGTTTGGCTCTAGCACAGATACGCAGTATTTT.